The rows below give T cell receptor beta chains drawn from one sample of a study of blood T cells in healthy people across ages. TCRdb reprocessed the 5' RACE reads with MiXCR, giving one entry per CDR3 protein. The sample lists about 1 million distinct CDR3 sequences, around 45% occurring once. Sequenced sample: blood. These receptor sequences come from an older woman in good health. Each CDR3 is given with its conserved first and last residue. Each record gives: clone size, V gene, J gene, D gene, CDR3 DNA, CDR3 protein. A D gene is named only where the DNA matches it firmly. Size values are once, few and many counts, or a class for expanded clones, and some rows have none.

>.|TRBV9|TRBJ1-2|.
TGTACCAGCAGCGTAGCCGGTGGGGAACGGGATCACTATGGCTACACCTTC
CTSSVAGGERDHYGYTF
>few|TRBV6-2/TRBV6-3|TRBJ1-1|.
TGTGCCAGCAGGTGGGGACGTACGAACACTGAAGCTTTCTTT
CASRWGRTNTEAFF
>.|TRBV30|TRBJ1-5|TRBD1
TGTGCCTGGAGTTTTGGGACAGGGAATCAGCCCCAGCATTTT
CAWSFGTGNQPQHF
>few|TRBV3-1|TRBJ2-7|.
TGTGCCAGCAGCCAAGTGGGGTTAGGCTACGAGCAGTACTTC
CASSQVGLGYEQYF
>few|TRBV21-1|TRBJ2-2|.
TGTGCCAGCAGCTCGTCAGCCCCCGGGGTGTTTTTT
CASSSSAPGVFF
>.|TRBV5-5|TRBJ2-5|TRBD1
TGCGCCAGCAGCTCGGGGGGACAGGGACAAGAGACCCGGTACTTC
CASSSGGQGQETRYF
>.|TRBV2|TRBJ1-2|TRBD1
TGTGCCAGCACTAACCCCAGGGGGCGGGCCTATGGCTACACCTTC
CASTNPRGRAYGYTF
>few|TRBV30|TRBJ2-7|.
TGTGCCTTGAGCGTCAAAGGGGAGCAGTACTTC
CALSVKGEQYF
>few|TRBV29-1|TRBJ1-2|.
TGCAGCGTTCAAACTTTGGATGGCTACACCTTC
CSVQTLDGYTF
>.|TRBV11-2|TRBJ2-1|TRBD1
TGTGCCAGCAGCTTACTTTCAGGGGGAGAGACCCAGTTCTTC
CASSLLSGGETQFF
>.|TRBV9|TRBJ1-6|.
TGTGCCAGCAGCCCGCGGGGCGGTGGGAATTCACCCCTCCACTTT
CASSPRGGGNSPLHF
>few|TRBV4-2|TRBJ2-7|.
TGTGCCAGCAGCCAAGTTTGGGGGACATCCTACGAGCAGTACTTC
CASSQVWGTSYEQYF
>.|TRBV14|TRBJ2-7|.
TGTGCCACCTCGGGCAGCCCAATTTACTACGAGCAGTACTTC
CATSGSPIYYEQYF
>few|TRBV6-4|TRBJ2-6|TRBD1
TGTGCCAGAGACAGGGGGCGTCTAACTGGGGCCAACGTCCTGACTTTC
CARDRGRLTGANVLTF
>.|TRBV5-1|TRBJ2-1|TRBD1
TGCGCCAGCAGCTTGGCGATCCGGGACAGCAATGAGCAGTTCTTC
CASSLAIRDSNEQFF
>.|TRBV20-1|TRBJ2-7|TRBD2
TGCAGTGCTGGGACTAGCGGCCGATCCTACGAGCAGTACTTC
CSAGTSGRSYEQYF
>few|TRBV7-6|TRBJ2-7|.
TGTGCCAGCAGCCCATACTGGACGTACTCCTACGAGCAGTACTTC
CASSPYWTYSYEQYF
>.|TRBV5-1|TRBJ2-5|TRBD1
TGCGCCAGCACCCTGGGACAGGGACCACAAGAGACCCAGTACTTC
CASTLGQGPQETQYF
>.|TRBV18|TRBJ1-6|TRBD1
TGTGCCACCTCACTGAAAACAGGGGAGCACCTCCACTTT
CATSLKTGEHLHF
>.|TRBV4-1|TRBJ2-1|.
TGCGCCAGCAGCCTCGCCCCTGCCGCTTATGAGCAGTTCTTC
CASSLAPAAYEQFF
>few|TRBV4-2|TRBJ2-5|.
TGTGCCAGCAGCCAAGATACGGGGGACTCAAAGACCCAGTACTTC
CASSQDTGDSKTQYF
>.|TRBV10-1|TRBJ2-4|TRBD1
TGCGCCAGCAGTGAGTCACAGGGGGCGGCCAAAAACATTCAGTACTTC
CASSESQGAAKNIQYF